This T cell receptor beta chain stems from a study of control samples from healthy donors and cancer patients. Profiling relied on immunoSEQ multiplex PCR, and the TCRdb table lists in-frame clones only, not all of them. The sample contains tens of thousands of clones, roughly nine tenths of which appear only once. Germline CDR1 and CDR2: SGHRS and YFSETQ. The CDR3 sequence is 16 residues long. V shed 0 bases, J shed 2 bases, and the junction held 6 bases outside the gene matches. The chain joins TRBV5-1 to TRBJ2-5, with 8 bases that match TRBD1. The sample comprised PBMCs. The clonotype was recovered from a man aged 55 to 70 with colorectal cancer. CDR3 in amino acids: CASSLAGQVVQETQYF. CDR3 in DNA: TGCGCCAGCAGCTTGGCGGGACAGGTAGTACAAGAGACCCAGTACTTC.